This T cell receptor beta chain was observed in a study of cytomegalovirus exposure and HLA in healthy donors. Study-level background: According to later analysis, the same platform produced the roughly 120 validation and 666 first-cohort repertoires. General study results and limits: Some public TCRs appeared in many individuals, while most sequences were rare. In vitro experiments confirmed that a few CMV-associated chains were specific for CMV antigens. 164 TCR beta chains were listed as cytomegalovirus-associated.

This CDR3 comprises 14 residues. CDR1 is SEHNR, CDR2 FQNEAQ, per germline (reference sequence). Trimming removed 2 bases from V and 3 bases from J, with 11 bases in between. Worth noting for this clone: The antigen is not known.

The assay was immunoSEQ multiplex PCR, and TCRdb's table has in-frame clones only and misses some. The sample lists about 200,000 clones, approximately 80% seen once, with roughly 12% in the top ten. The clonotype comes from a woman in her 30s in good health and CMV-seropositive. Sequenced sample: PBMCs. This sequence joins TRBV7-9 and TRBJ2-7, with TRBD2 as a possible D gene (5 bases). CDR3 sequence (DNA): TGTGCCAGCAGCTTACGACTACAAGACTACGAGCAGTACTTC. Its protein product is CASSLRLQDYEQYF.